This paragraph reports one T cell receptor (beta chain). What it recognizes is unknown. The sample is drawn from a study of T cells in localized non-small cell lung cancer. Whole-study results and caveats: Density of T cells in blood, when higher, went with longer overall survival. Highest T cell clonality was seen in uninvolved adjacent lung, surpassing that measured in tumor.

This table comes from immunoSEQ multiplex PCR, and its TCRdb copy is limited to in-frame clones, with some not included. The sample lists 10,000 to 15,000 clones, approximately 84% occurring once. With V trimmed by 6 bases and J by 4 bases, 4 bases remained unmatched. The germline CDR1 and CDR2 sequences are SGHTA and FQGTGA. The CDR3 spans 14 residues. This TCR was sampled from a male donor older than 55 with stage I squamous cell lung carcinoma. This chain links TRBV7-3 with TRBJ2-3; 10 nucleotides match TRBD2. Sequenced material: peripheral blood, taken before any cancer treatment. CDR3 DNA: TGTGCCAGCAGTTCTAGCGGGAGCGCAGATACGCAGTATTTT. Protein sequence: CASSSSGSADTQYF.